This TCR beta chain is from a study of spatial heterogeneity in lung cancer. Study information: Raw reads contained each unique TCR and UMI combination more than ten times on average.

In this sample, this clonotype turned up many times. Every molecule of TCR cDNA had its own unique molecular identifier. MiXCR, applied by TCRdb to the 5' RACE reads, yields one record per CDR3 protein. The table shows tens of thousands of distinct CDR3 sequences, with over 9.5% occurring only once. The V end was cut by 6 bases, the J end by 5 bases, with 11 bases between. The CDR3 runs to 13 residues. The sample's time point: sample taken at primary tumor resection. Whole RNA, which was extracted from tumor, nontumor lung tissue or frozen PBMC, was sequenced without any cell sorting. The chain uses TRBV12-3 or TRBV12-4 and TRBJ1-5, with D tentatively TRBD1 (6 bases). The sequencing here drew on PBMCs, taken at surgery. The sequence was obtained from a male donor with early-stage non-small cell lung cancer. The CDR3 DNA sequence: TGTGCCAGCAGCTCTGGACAGTATCAGCCCCAGCATTTT. It is translated as CASSSGQYQPQHF.